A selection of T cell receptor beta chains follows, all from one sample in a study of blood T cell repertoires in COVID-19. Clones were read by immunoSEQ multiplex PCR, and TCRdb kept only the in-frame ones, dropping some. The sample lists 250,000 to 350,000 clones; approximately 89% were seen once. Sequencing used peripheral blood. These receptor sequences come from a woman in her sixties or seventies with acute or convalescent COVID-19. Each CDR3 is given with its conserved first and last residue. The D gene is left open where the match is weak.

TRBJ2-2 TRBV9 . CASSDLGTRSSGELFF TGTGCCAGCAGCGACCTCGGGACTCGTTCATCCGGGGAGCTGTTTTTT
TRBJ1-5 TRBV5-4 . CASSLGGGNQPQHF TGTGCCAGCAGCTTGGGGGGGGGCAATCAGCCCCAGCATTTT
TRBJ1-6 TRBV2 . CASSEAGSSYNSPLHF TGTGCCAGCAGTGAAGCAGGGAGCTCCTATAATTCACCCCTCCACTTT
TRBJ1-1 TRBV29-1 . CSAAPSQDTEAFF TGCAGCGCGGCCCCATCCCAGGACACTGAAGCTTTCTTT
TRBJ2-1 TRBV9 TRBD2 CASSPLAGEGEQFF TGTGCCAGCAGCCCACTAGCGGGAGAGGGTGAGCAGTTCTTC
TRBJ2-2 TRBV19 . CASSQGGPGELFF TGTGCCAGTAGTCAAGGGGGTCCCGGGGAGCTGTTTTTT
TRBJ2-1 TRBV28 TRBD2 CASSYSGRARNEQFF TGTGCCAGCAGCTATAGCGGGAGGGCCCGGAATGAGCAGTTCTTC
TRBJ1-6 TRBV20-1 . CSASISSPLHF TGCAGTGCTAGTATATCGTCACCCCTCCACTTT
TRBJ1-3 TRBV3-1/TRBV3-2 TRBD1 CASSGQGAGNTIYF TGTGCCAGCAGCGGACAGGGGGCCGGAAACACCATATATTTT
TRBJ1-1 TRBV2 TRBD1 CASSERTGREAFF TGTGCCAGCAGTGAACGGACAGGGCGTGAAGCTTTCTTT
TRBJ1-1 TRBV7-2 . CASSYILGATEAFF TGTGCCAGCAGCTACATCCTAGGAGCCACTGAAGCTTTCTTT